These 11 T cell receptor beta chains were all obtained from the same sample, sequenced in a study of T-cell reconstitution after alpha-beta-depleted transplantation in children. Molecular barcoding with unique molecular identifiers was used for the TCRbeta library. A single record per CDR3 protein comes from TCRdb applying MiXCR to the PCR reads. In the table there are some 300,000 distinct CDR3 sequences, about 9.4% of which are singletons. Sequencing was performed on PBMCs from the stem cell graft donor, taken from the stem cell graft. All receptors derive from a human donor who donated a stem cell graft to a child with acute lymphoblastic leukemia.

The J gene is TRBJ2-3, the V gene TRBV7-2, with 10 bases matching TRBD1. With V trimmed by 5 bases and J by 5 bases, 10 bases remained unmatched. Per germline, CDR1 SGHTA and CDR2 FQGNSA. The CDR3 sequence is 16 residues long. The CDR3 here is CASSAHPGQGLDTQYF. CDR3 nucleotide sequence: TGTGCCAGCAGCGCACATCCGGGACAGGGGTTAGATACGCAGTATTTT.

This clonotype was counted only a few times. The chain is built from TRBV20-1 and TRBJ2-7, with 7 bases aligning to TRBD1. Losses at the gene ends were 6 bases for V and 3 bases for J; bases not matched to a gene: 11. The germline V gene encodes CDR1 DFQATT and CDR2 SNEGSKA (reference sequence). The CDR3 runs to 14 residues. CDR3 sequence: CSAPTPTGFYEQYF. CDR3 nucleotide sequence: TGCAGTGCCCCTACCCCGACAGGGTTCTACGAGCAGTACTTC.

In this sample, this clonotype turned up a few times. Here the CDR3 reads CASIPPDRDQETQYF. The DNA of the CDR3 is TGTGCCAGCATCCCGCCTGACAGGGACCAAGAGACCCAGTACTTC. The gene calls are TRBV12-3 or TRBV12-4 and TRBJ2-5; 7 positions agree with TRBD1. The CDR3 is 15 residues long. The V gene end was trimmed by 7 bases and the J gene end by 0 bases; junction bases not matched to a gene: 8.

This CDR3 is CASSSSGTGTYEQYF. For the CDR3, the DNA is TGTGCCAGCAGCTCTTCGGGGACAGGAACCTACGAGCAGTACTTC. The J gene is TRBJ2-7, the V gene TRBV7-9; 8 bases map to TRBD1. This CDR3 is built from 15 residues. Trimming cost V 4 bases and J 2 bases; bases outside gene matches: 7. Germline assignment: CDR1 SEHNR and CDR2 FQNEAQ (reference sequence).

This clonotype came up a few times. V and J are TRBV20-1 and TRBJ2-5, with D possibly being TRBD1 (6 bases). CDR1 DFQATT and CDR2 SNEGSKA come from the germline V gene (reference sequence). The ends were cut back, 2 bases at V and 4 bases at J, with 11 bases in the middle. The CDR3 runs to 13 residues. CDR3: CSARFGGSETQYF. In nucleotides, the CDR3 is TGCAGTGCTAGATTTGGGGGCTCAGAGACCCAGTACTTC.

This clonotype was observed a few times. This chain links TRBV6-4 with TRBJ2-2; TRBD1 is a possible D gene (6 bases). Between the trimmed V and J ends, which lost 3 bases and 5 bases, there was a span of 13 bases. Germline V gene data show CDR1 as MRHNA and CDR2 as SNTAGT. CDR3 length: 15 amino acids. The chain's CDR3 is CASSEGGQSTGELFF. For the CDR3, the DNA is TGTGCCAGCAGTGAAGGCGGACAGTCTACCGGGGAGCTGTTTTTT.

V is TRBV28 and J is TRBJ2-4; tentatively, D is TRBD2 (6 bases). The V gene lost 3 bases and the J gene lost 0 bases, with 9 bases spanning the gap. CDR3 length: 15 residues. Germline V gives CDR1 MDHEN, CDR2 SYDVKM. This CDR3 reads CASSLRGIAKNIQYF. The CDR3 coding sequence is TGTGCCAGCAGTTTGCGGGGCATAGCCAAAAACATTCAGTACTTC.

The chain links TRBV27 to TRBJ2-7; 7 nucleotides line up with TRBD2. Per germline, CDR1 MNHEY and CDR2 SMNVEV (reference sequence). Trimming took 6 bases from V and 2 from J; bases not matched to a gene: 16. This CDR3 spans 17 amino acids. CDR3 nucleotide sequence: TGTGCCAGCAGCCCTTATTGGGGAGGCGGGAGTCCCTACGAGCAGTACTTC. Its protein product is CASSPYWGGGSPYEQYF.

The chain is built from TRBV7-9 and TRBJ1-1; D remains ambiguous. V lost 6 bases and J lost 3, with 14 bases in between. The CDR3 has 14 amino acids. Germline V CDR1 and CDR2: SEHNR, FQNEAQ (reference sequence). This CDR3 reads CASSPRSVDTEAFF. CDR3 sequence (DNA): TGTGCCAGCAGTCCCAGGAGTGTTGACACTGAAGCTTTCTTT.

This clonotype was counted between two and nine times. The junction departs from the called germline gene at one end, perhaps through a read error. The chain employs TRBV7-7 and TRBJ2-2; 11 positions agree with TRBD2. The CDR3 length is 15 residues. The germline gives CDR1 SSHAT, CDR2 FNYEAQ (reference sequence). CDR3 DNA sequence: TGTGCTAGCAGCCCGACTAGCGGGATCACCGGGGAGCTGTTTTTT. As protein: CASSPTSGITGELFF.

The chain employs TRBV7-8 and TRBJ1-6, with TRBD1 matching 11 bases. The ends lost 5 bases at V and 7 bases at J; junction bases unmatched: 7. The CDR3 is 16 amino acids. Germline loops: CDR1 SGHVS, CDR2 FQNEAQ. CDR3 sequence: CASSPDRGRRNSPLHF. In DNA form, the CDR3 reads TGTGCCAGCAGCCCGGACAGGGGGCGGAGGAATTCACCCCTCCACTTT.